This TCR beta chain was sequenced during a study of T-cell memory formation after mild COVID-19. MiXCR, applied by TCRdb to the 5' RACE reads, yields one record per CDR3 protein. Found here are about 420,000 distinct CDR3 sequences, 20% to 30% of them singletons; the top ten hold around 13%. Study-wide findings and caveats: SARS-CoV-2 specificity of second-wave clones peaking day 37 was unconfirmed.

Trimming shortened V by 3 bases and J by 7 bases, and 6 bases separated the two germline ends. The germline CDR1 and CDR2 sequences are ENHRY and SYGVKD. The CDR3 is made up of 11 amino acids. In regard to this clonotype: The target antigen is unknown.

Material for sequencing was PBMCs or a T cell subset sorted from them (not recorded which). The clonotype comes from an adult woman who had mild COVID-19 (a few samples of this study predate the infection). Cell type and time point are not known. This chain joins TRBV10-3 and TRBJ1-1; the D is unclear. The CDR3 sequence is CAISEKYEAFF. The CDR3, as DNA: TGTGCCATCAGTGAAAAATATGAAGCTTTCTTT.